This T cell receptor beta chain was captured in a study of CD8 T cells in Susac syndrome (dated by TCRdb to between 2018 and 2021). Concerning the study at large: Repertoire sequencing was used to test whether CD8+ T cell activation and differentiation in Susac syndrome was antigen driven. CD8+ T cell repertoire clonality was compared between more than ten healthy donors, approximately 14 Susac syndrome patients and about 15 multiple sclerosis patients. What the study reported, not specific to this receptor: The number of individuals in the TCR sequencing and HLA analysis was recognized as being relatively small.

Regarding this clonotype: The antigen it binds to is not known. It has no much larger one-base neighbor in the sample; base qualities were not kept.

Peripheral blood CD8+ and CD4+ T cells from healthy donors, Susac syndrome patients and multiple sclerosis patients were profiled by high-throughput TCR beta sequencing. Healthy donors were included as age- and sex-matched controls. CD8+ TEMRA cells were enriched by FACS, while bulk CD8+ and CD4+ T cells were purified by magnetic negative isolation. Blood was drawn into EDTA tubes, processed within 24 hours, and PBMCs were isolated by density gradient centrifugation. PBMCs intended for TCR sequencing were frozen in liquid nitrogen and were later thawed in a 37 degrees C water bath. A purity of at least 90% was achieved for sorted or isolated CD4+, CD8+ and CD8+ TEMRA cells. The cysteine opens and the phenylalanine closes a CDR3 of 14 amino acids. Kept here is only the CDR3 DNA, which spans 42 bases and is read in frame from base 1. CDR1 and CDR2 are read off the germline V gene as SGDLS and YYNGEE. V is clipped by 4 bases and J by 1 base, and the sequence between their germline boundaries is 11 bases long.

RNA was extracted using the RNeasy kit, and roughly 0.5 to 1 ug of the RNA was reverse transcribed with random hexamers. TCR beta CDR3 regions were amplified with the immunoSEQ multiplex PCR assay covering 54 Vbeta and 13 Jbeta segments. Bias from PCR amplification was corrected by using a synthetic template baseline for primer optimization and for computational correction. Per the authors' processing: Reads were annotated to V, D and J genes according to IMGT and were analyzed with immunoSEQ Analyzer, with only productive sequences retained. Clonality was computed as one minus Shannon entropy normalized by log2 of the number of productive unique sequences. For each patient and control, public and private clones were evaluated among the 100 most prevalent clones. Clones were defined as Susac-specific if absent from the healthy and MS cohorts, from 1052 published viral clones and from other ImmuneACCESS disease sequences. TCRdb applied fastp at Q25 and MiXCR to the public reads, then kept only in-frame beta chains. When rows share a CDR3 protein, they turn into one entry using the most common DNA and genes. Clone size and V and J calls follow TCRdb, not the original study. This sample has approximately 100,000 distinct CDR3 sequences in its table, and around 90% of those were observed once. The top ten hold around 0.12% of the sample.

The sample comprised CD8+ T cells from PBMCs. The receptor comes from a human donor in good health. The V gene is TRBV9 and the J gene is TRBJ1-1; the best D guess is TRBD1, with 5 bases matching. The CDR3 amino acid sequence is: CASSPGPQNTEAFF. The base sequence is TGTGCCAGCAGCCCGGGACCTCAGAACACTGAAGCTTTCTTT.